The subject of this entry is one T cell receptor beta chain. Its antigen is not yet known. No qualities accompany the bases; no much larger clone lies one base away. The CDR3 numbers 14 residues from cysteine through phenylalanine. CDR3 DNA only is kept here, 42 bases in frame from base 1. The germline V gene provides CDR1 MDHEN and CDR2 SYDVKM. Germline trimming amounts to 6 bases on V and 6 bases on J, with 9 as the count of junction bases outside the gene matches. The sample belongs to a study of blood T cell repertoires in COVID-19 (dated by TCRdb to about 2020). At the level of the whole study: The collaborator samples originated in the United States, Italy and Spain and spanned the acute and convalescent phases of COVID-19. The material from the prospective study consisted of cDNA or gDNA derived from T cells, B-cell-depleted T cells, or PBMCs. The dataset comprised deeply sampled blood TCRbeta repertoires from subjects exposed to, actively infected with, or recovered from COVID-19. The repertoires were released in a freely available public database intended as a resource for research on the immune response to SARS-CoV-2. Samples came from the ongoing ImmuneRACE study (first 160 participants) plus 1,254 subjects from 6 global collaborators. Sample metadata almost always included a de-identified subject ID, COVID-19 status, age in years and sex. Where HLA class I and class II types were available, the types were taken from metadata supplied by the sample provider, not from assay-based typing.

TCRbeta CDR3 regions were amplified from genomic DNA by means of the immunoSEQ Assay, a bias-controlled multiplex PCR. The authors processed their data as follows. The number of nucleated cells in each sample was estimated from the amplification of reference gene primers within the assay. To quantify the absolute abundance of each unique TCRbeta CDR3 rearrangement, sequence reads were collapsed and filtered. Productive Simpson clonality was computed per sample as the square root of Simpson's diversity index over productive rearrangements. Not all clones reach the TCRdb copy of this immuneACCESS table, which keeps in-frame sequences only. Checked studies attribute under half of the gap to unresolved V genes and leave the rest unexplained. V, J and clone size reflect that table, while D and trimming were determined from the DNA. Within this sample are about 150,000 clones, with around 80% of them counted one time only. The ten largest account for approximately 9.4% of the sample.

General conclusions and limits of the study: The amount of clinical and demographic metadata varied by source and participant and was provided uncurated.

The collaborating institutions used their own protocols to collect whole blood in K2EDTA tubes. For TCRbeta analysis, collaborators shipped samples in one of three forms: frozen whole blood, isolated PBMCs, or DNA extracted from either of those sample types. The rearranged segments are TRBV28 and TRBJ1-2, with 8 bases aligning to TRBD1. The sample comprised peripheral blood. This clonotype originated in a woman aged 45-59 years with acute or convalescent COVID-19. CDR3 loop: CASRLGQAPDGYTF. DNA sequence: TGTGCCAGCAGACTGGGACAGGCGCCGGATGGCTACACCTTC.